The present T cell receptor beta chain was sequenced within a study of cytomegalovirus exposure and HLA in healthy donors. Each donor's status was that of a healthy bone marrow donor. CDR1 is MNHNS and CDR2 is SASEGT in the germline V gene. Trimming stripped 3 bases from V and 0 bases from J, with 12 bases between. The CDR3 runs 15 residues. The PCR used 60 Vbeta and 13 Jbeta primers. Here immunoSEQ multiplex PCR was the method, and the copy in TCRdb shows in-frame clones only, minus some. The sample contains over 100,000 clones, around 80% of which appear only once. This clonotype was sampled from a female donor in good health and CMV-seronegative. The J gene is TRBJ2-7, the V gene TRBV6-1; possibly TRBD2 for D (6 bases). Sequenced input: PBMCs. CDR3 coding DNA: TGTGCCAGCAGTGATGGAGGGGCCTCCTCCTACGAGCAGTACTTC. Encoded protein: CASSDGGASSYEQYF.